This T cell receptor (beta chain) was captured in a study of T cell responses to AZD1222 COVID-19 vaccine. Study results and limitations: Females made up more of the donors, who were largely white British, and clonal diversity may have come out too low. Recipients of AZD1222 seropositive at baseline numbered only 6 or 7. Dominant at 160-218 and 743-854, vaccine-associated CD4 TCRs also spanned spike.

Details on this clone: Its target is not known.

The table came from immunoSEQ multiplex PCR; TCRdb's copy has only in-frame clones and leaves some out. The data hold about 100,000 clones, with about 88% observed a single time. V lost 7 bases and J 1 base, leaving 10 bases between the germline ends. Germline-derived CDR1 and CDR2 are SNHLY and FYNNEI. The CDR3 sequence is 13 residues long. The specimen was peripheral blood, collected on day 0 of AZD1222 vaccination. V and J are TRBV2 and TRBJ1-1; possible D gene TRBD1, 6 bases. The sequence was collected from an adult in good health. The CDR3 here is CASKGQTNTEAFF. The CDR3, as DNA: TGTGCCAGCAAAGGACAGACGAACACTGAAGCTTTCTTT. The full variable domain, its missing parts supplied by reference TRBV2 and TRBJ1-1, is EPEVTQTPSHQVTQMGQEVILRCVPISNHLYFYWYRQILGQKVEFLVSFYNNEISEKSEIFDDQFSVERPDGSNFTLKIRSTKLEDSAMYFCASKGQTNTEAFFGQGTRLTVV.